These 29 T cell receptor beta chains originate from one sample sequenced in a study of control samples from healthy donors and cancer patients. Data came from immunoSEQ multiplex PCR; TCRdb stores just in-frame clones and leaves some out. The sample includes around 93,000 clones, approximately 86% of them seen just once. Sequencing was performed on blood. Source of these receptors: a young man in good health.

The chain couples TRBV28 to TRBJ2-3; D unresolved. The germline V gene has CDR1 MDHEN and CDR2 SYDVKM. This CDR3 has 11 residues. With 5 bases removed from V and 8 bases from J, the gap between germline ends came to 8 bases. CDR3 loop: CASSTEITQYF. The CDR3 DNA follows: TGTGCCAGCAGTACAGAGATTACGCAGTATTTT. Using reference TRBV28 and TRBJ2-3 for the parts outside the CDR3, the full variable domain is DVKVTQSSRYLVKRTGEKVFLECVQDMDHENMFWYRQDPGLGLRLIYFSYDVKMKEKGDIPEGYSVSREKKERFSLILESASTNQTSMYLCASSTEITQYFGPGTRLTVL.

The J gene is TRBJ1-2, the V gene TRBV27; no clear D. Germline-derived CDR1 and CDR2 are MNHEY and SMNVEV (reference sequence). Trimming took off 3 bases at V and 0 bases at J, with 14 bases between the two ends. CDR3 length: 16 amino acids. The CDR3 spells CASSLAAAAANYGYTF. CDR3 bases: TGTGCCAGCAGTTTGGCGGCAGCCGCGGCTAACTATGGCTACACCTTC.

This sequence joins TRBV7-3 and TRBJ1-1, with no clear D. V lost 5 bases, J lost 3 bases, and 10 bases lay in between. Germline V gene lookup returns CDR1 SGHTA and CDR2 FQGTGA. This CDR3 is 13 amino acids long. The CDR3 DNA is TGTGCCAGCAGCCCCGCGGGAGACACTGAAGCTTTCTTT. Protein product: CASSPAGDTEAFF.

The CDR3 reads CASSHRTGRSTNEKLFF. As DNA, the CDR3 is TGTGCCAGCAGCCATCGGACAGGCCGCTCAACTAATGAAAAACTGTTTTTT. J is TRBJ1-4 and V is TRBV28; TRBD1 matches 7 bases. The CDR3 runs 17 residues. V lost 6 bases, J lost 0 bases, and 10 bases stayed unmatched. In germline, CDR1 is MDHEN, CDR2 SYDVKM.

This chain connects TRBV6-1 to TRBJ2-1, with D possibly TRBD1 on 5 matching bases. Germline CDR1 and CDR2: MNHNS and SASEGT. The CDR3 consists of 13 residues. V was clipped by 2 bases and J by 10 bases, with 12 bases between them. The CDR3 sequence: CASSEFPGHEQFF. For the CDR3, the DNA is TGTGCCAGCAGTGAATTCCCAGGGCACGAGCAGTTCTTC.

This clone is medium-sized (0.01 to 0.1%) by share. The chain couples TRBV9 to TRBJ1-5; no definite D call. Germline lookup yields CDR1 SGDLS and CDR2 YYNGEE. Trimming stripped 2 bases from V and 3 bases from J, with 3 bases between. CDR3 length equals 12 residues. CDR3 in DNA: TGTGCCAGCAGCGTTGACAATCAGCCCCAGCATTTT. Translating gives CASSVDNQPQHF.

V is TRBV5-1 and J is TRBJ2-2; 7 positions agree with TRBD1. Germline V lookup: CDR1 SGHRS, CDR2 YFSETQ. The CDR3 contains 14 residues. After removal of 0 bases from V and 7 bases from J, the junction contained 3 bases not matched to a gene. The CDR3 here is CASSLGDRVGELFF. The CDR3 DNA reads as TGCGCCAGCAGCTTGGGCGACAGGGTCGGGGAGCTGTTTTTT. The full variable domain, rest sourced from reference TRBV5-1 and TRBJ2-2, is KAGVTQTPRYLIKTRGQQVTLSCSPISGHRSVSWYQQTPGQGLQFLFEYFSETQRNKGNFPGRFSGRQFSNSRSEMNVSTLELGDSALYLCASSLGDRVGELFFGEGSRLTVL.

V usage is TRBV7-2 and J usage is TRBJ2-4; TRBD1 matches at 11 bases. CDR3 length equals 16 residues. Losses at the gene ends were 5 bases for V and 4 bases for J; bases not matched to a gene: 7. Germline V lookup: CDR1 SGHTA, CDR2 FQGNSA. The CDR3 protein is CASSPGDRGGKNIQYF. In nucleotides, the CDR3 is TGTGCCAGCAGCCCTGGGGACAGGGGGGGAAAAAACATTCAGTACTTC. Full variable domain (missing parts from reference TRBV7-2 and TRBJ2-4): GAGVSQSPSNKVTEKGKDVELRCDPISGHTALYWYRQSLGQGLEFLIYFQGNSAPDKSGLPSDRFSAERTGGSVSTLTIQRTQQEDSAVYLCASSPGDRGGKNIQYFGAGTRLSVL.

CDR3 protein: CAAGPNYGYTF. CDR3 in DNA: TGTGCCGCGGGACCTAACTATGGCTACACCTTC. This sequence joins TRBV28 and TRBJ1-2, with TRBD1 as a possible D gene (5 bases). Germline V gene sequence: CDR1 MDHEN, CDR2 SYDVKM. The length of the CDR3 is 11 residues. V gave up 11 bases and J gave up 0 bases, with 7 bases separating them.

The V call is TRBV7-2, the J call TRBJ1-1; no reliable D call. V gave up 1 base and J gave up 1 base, with 10 bases separating them. This CDR3 is 15 amino acids long. Germline CDR1 is SGHTA and CDR2 is FQGNSA. CDR3 sequence: CASSLGWFSNTEAFF. CDR3 DNA sequence: TGTGCCAGCAGCTTAGGTTGGTTTTCGAACACTGAAGCTTTCTTT.

The chain couples TRBV7-9 to TRBJ2-3; 12 positions match TRBD2. J was trimmed by 6 bases and V by 2 bases; bases with no gene match: 9. Germline V lookup: CDR1 SEHNR, CDR2 FQNEAQ (reference sequence). The CDR3 loop spans 17 amino acids. The CDR3 bases are TGTGCCAGCAGCTTAATTCCGACTAGCGGGAGAATCGATACGCAGTATTTT. It is translated as CASSLIPTSGRIDTQYF.

The chain recombines TRBV2 with TRBJ2-3; 14 nucleotides match TRBD2. V dropped 6 bases and J dropped 8; count of bases not matched to a gene: 7. Germline CDR1 reads SNHLY; CDR2 reads FYNNEI. The CDR3 runs to 15 residues. The CDR3 loop is CASSRLAGGPGTQYF. The CDR3, as DNA: TGTGCCAGCAGCCGACTAGCGGGAGGGCCAGGTACGCAGTATTTT.

This chain connects TRBV19 to TRBJ2-2; D is possibly TRBD2 (6 bases). In germline, CDR1 is LNHDA, CDR2 SQIVND (reference sequence). V was shortened by 3 bases and J by 0 bases, with 11 bases between the two germline ends. This CDR3 contains 16 residues. In DNA form, the CDR3 reads TGTGCCAGTAGTATTGGCGGGGCGTCGAACACCGGGGAGCTGTTTTTT. Translation gives CASSIGGASNTGELFF. Based on the CDR3 plus reference TRBV19 and TRBJ2-2, the full variable domain is DGGITQSPKYLFRKEGQNVTLSCEQNLNHDAMYWYRQDPGQGLRLIYYSQIVNDFQKGDIAEGYSVSREKKESFPLTVTSAQKNPTAFYLCASSIGGASNTGELFFGEGSRLTVL.

In this sample, this clone turned up once. The V and J genes are TRBV6-5 and TRBJ1-1; no firm D call. The V and J ends lost 5 bases and 0 bases respectively, with 7 bases between them. There are 13 residues in the CDR3. The germline V gene encodes CDR1 MNHEY and CDR2 SVGAGI. In DNA, the CDR3 is TGTGCCAGCAGTACGGTTATGAACACTGAAGCTTTCTTT. It translates to CASSTVMNTEAFF.

V gene TRBV6-5 combines with J gene TRBJ2-7; tentative D call: TRBD1 (6 bases). V shed 6 bases and J shed 3 bases, with 15 bases lying between them. The CDR3 runs 14 residues. Germline CDR1 is MNHEY and CDR2 is SVGAGI. CDR3 protein: CASRTQDRNYEQYF. The CDR3 region has the DNA TGTGCCAGCAGGACCCAGGACAGAAACTACGAGCAGTACTTC.

The chain links TRBV19 to TRBJ1-5, with D hard to call. This CDR3 is 13 amino acids long. Germline-derived CDR1 and CDR2 are LNHDA and SQIVND (reference sequence). Trimming took off 6 bases at V and 4 bases at J, with 10 bases between the two ends. Written as DNA, the CDR3 is TGTGCCAGTAGGCTCAGTGGGAATCAGCCCCAGCATTTT. Amino acid sequence: CASRLSGNQPQHF.

The chain employs TRBV5-1 and TRBJ2-7; 7 positions agree with TRBD1. Germline-derived CDR1 and CDR2 are SGHRS and YFSETQ. CDR3 length: 15 residues. With V trimmed by 1 base and J by 0 bases, 4 bases remained unmatched. CDR3 in amino acids: CASSLSQGDSYEQYF. The CDR3 bases are TGCGCCAGCAGCTTGTCCCAGGGGGACTCCTACGAGCAGTACTTC.

The chain employs TRBV9 and TRBJ1-2; a weak D match, TRBD1 (6 bases). Trimming removed 0 bases from V and 3 bases from J, with 18 bases in between. The CDR3 contains 17 residues. Per germline, CDR1 SGDLS and CDR2 YYNGEE. CDR3 residues: CASSVGDRGGAYYGYTF. CDR3 in DNA: TGTGCCAGCAGCGTAGGAGACCGGGGGGGCGCTTACTATGGCTACACCTTC. Full variable domain (missing parts from reference TRBV9 and TRBJ1-2): DSGVTQTPKHLITATGQRVTLRCSPRSGDLSVYWYQQSLDQGLQFLIQYYNGEERAKGNILERFSAQQFPDLHSELNLSSLELGDSALYFCASSVGDRGGAYYGYTFGSGTRLTVV.

This clone was recorded once. The chain recombines TRBV27 with TRBJ2-7, with D perhaps given as TRBD1 or TRBD2 (6 bases each). The V end lost 4 bases, the J end lost 5 bases, and 15 bases lay between the germline ends. This CDR3 has 14 residues. Per germline, CDR1 MNHEY and CDR2 SMNVEV (reference sequence). The CDR3 DNA follows: TGTGCCAGCAGTTCCTCTACGGGGGCCAACGAGCAGTACTTC. Its translation: CASSSSTGANEQYF.

The V gene is TRBV6-5, the J gene TRBJ2-1; TRBD1 aligns across 8 bases. CDR3 length: 14 amino acids. V was clipped by 8 bases and J by 6 bases; unmatched bases: 9. The germline CDR1 and CDR2 sequences are MNHEY and SVGAGI. Here the CDR3 DNA reads TGTGCCAGCGGCAAAACAGGGGGTTCCAATGAGCAGTTCTTC. It is translated as CASGKTGGSNEQFF.

The J gene is TRBJ2-7, the V gene TRBV30, with 11 bases matching TRBD2. CDR3 length: 14 residues. Trimming removed 1 base from V and 5 bases from J; junction bases left unmatched: 4. Germline CDR1 is GTSNPN and CDR2 is SVGIG (reference sequence). CDR3 sequence: CAWSAGTSGHEQYF. In nucleotides, the CDR3 is TGTGCCTGGAGTGCCGGGACTAGCGGACACGAGCAGTACTTC.

This clone was seen a few times. V and J are TRBV2 and TRBJ1-5; no clear D. This CDR3 region has 15 residues. CDR1 and CDR2 (germline): SNHLY, FYNNEI. The V gene lost 2 bases and the J gene lost 2 bases, with 10 bases spanning the gap. The CDR3 spells CASSERRTGNQPQHF. The CDR3 region has the DNA TGTGCCAGCAGTGAACGGCGGACGGGCAATCAGCCCCAGCATTTT.

CDR3 coding DNA: TGCAGCGTTGATGTGACTTACAGCACAGATACGCAGTATTTT. Translation: CSVDVTYSTDTQYF. This chain uses TRBV29-1 with TRBJ2-3; D unclear. This CDR3 is built from 14 residues. Germline V gives CDR1 SQVTM, CDR2 ANQGSEA. V shed 3 bases and J shed 0 bases, with 10 bases lying between them.

CDR3 coding DNA: TGTGCCAGCAGCTCCGGGACACGCGACGAGCAGTACTTC. Translated: CASSSGTRDEQYF. The chain employs TRBV28 and TRBJ2-7; weak D call: TRBD1 (6 bases). Germline CDR1 MDHEN, CDR2 SYDVKM. The CDR3 consists of 13 residues. Deletions cut 6 bases from V and 5 bases from J, with 14 bases between.

The chain has TRBV29-1 and TRBJ1-1; possible D gene TRBD1, 5 bases. Trimming took off 5 bases at V and 1 base at J, with 17 bases between the two ends. Germline V gene data show CDR1 as SQVTM and CDR2 as ANQGSEA. The CDR3 covers 15 residues. In DNA form, the CDR3 reads TGCAGCGTTCTCTCTGGGGGGTTAGAGAACACTGAAGCTTTCTTT. Translation: CSVLSGGLENTEAFF.

The genes are TRBV28 and TRBJ1-6, with D hard to call. CDR3 size: 15 residues. The germline CDR1 and CDR2 sequences are MDHEN and SYDVKM. Trimming stripped 5 bases from V and 7 bases from J, with 15 bases between. The DNA for the CDR3 is TGTGCCAGCAGTCCCCACACGAACGCAAATTCACCCCTCCACTTT. Its protein product is CASSPHTNANSPLHF.

The chain carries TRBV6-6 and TRBJ2-3; TRBD2 aligns across 11 bases. The CDR3 runs 18 residues. Germline trimming cut 5 bases from V and 2 bases from J; bases unmatched to any gene: 12. Germline lookup yields CDR1 MNHNY and CDR2 SVGAGI (reference sequence). CDR3 coding DNA: TGTGCCAGCAGTCCAACTAGCGGGGGAAACTCACTCACAGATACGCAGTATTTT. This sequence encodes CASSPTSGGNSLTDTQYF.

The V call is TRBV7-3, the J call TRBJ2-3; D remains ambiguous. The CDR3 totals 14 residues. V was cut by 0 bases and J by 4 bases, with 8 bases left in between. CDR1 is SGHTA and CDR2 is FQGTGA in the germline V gene. CDR3: CASSLTSLPDTQYF. In nucleotides, the CDR3 is TGTGCCAGCAGCTTAACCTCGTTACCAGATACGCAGTATTTT.

The rearrangement joins TRBV29-1 to TRBJ2-7; 9 nucleotides line up with TRBD1. Looked up from germline, CDR1 is SQVTM and CDR2 is ANQGSEA. The trim removed 7 bases at V and 1 base at J, leaving 8 bases unmatched. This CDR3 has 14 residues. The CDR3 bases are TGCAGCGGCCCTCGGGACAGGGTTTCCTACGAGCAGTACTTC. Protein: CSGPRDRVSYEQYF.